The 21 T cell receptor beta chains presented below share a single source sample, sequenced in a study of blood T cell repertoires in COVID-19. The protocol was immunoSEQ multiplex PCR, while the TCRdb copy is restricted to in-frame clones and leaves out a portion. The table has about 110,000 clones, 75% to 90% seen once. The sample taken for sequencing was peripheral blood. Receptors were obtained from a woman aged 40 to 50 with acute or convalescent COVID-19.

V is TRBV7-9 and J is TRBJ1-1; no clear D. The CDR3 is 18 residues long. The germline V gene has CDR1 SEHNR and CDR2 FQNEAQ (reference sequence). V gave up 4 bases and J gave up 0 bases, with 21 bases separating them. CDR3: CASSSRFPEGRLNTEAFF. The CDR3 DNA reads TGTGCCAGCAGCTCCAGGTTTCCGGAGGGAAGATTGAACACTGAAGCTTTCTTT. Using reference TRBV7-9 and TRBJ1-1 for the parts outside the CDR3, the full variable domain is DTGVSQNPRHKITKRGQNVTFRCDPISEHNRLYWYRQTLGQGPEFLTYFQNEAQLEKSRLLSDRFSAERPKGSFSTLEIQRTEQGDSAMYLCASSSRFPEGRLNTEAFFGQGTRLTVV.

The CDR3 DNA is TGTGCCAGTAGTATTTGGCCGGGATCCTCTCAAGAGACCCAGTACTTC. Its translation is CASSIWPGSSQETQYF. The chain employs TRBV19 and TRBJ2-5; possible D gene TRBD2, 5 bases. V lost 3 bases to trimming and J lost 2 bases, with 16 bases between them. Per the germline V gene, CDR1 is LNHDA and CDR2 is SQIVND (reference sequence). The CDR3 consists of 16 residues.

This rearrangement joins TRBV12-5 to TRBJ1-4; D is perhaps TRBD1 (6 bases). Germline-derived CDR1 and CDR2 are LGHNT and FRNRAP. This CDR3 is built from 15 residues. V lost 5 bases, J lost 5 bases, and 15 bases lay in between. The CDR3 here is CASGRGGAGNEKLFF. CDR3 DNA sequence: TGTGCTAGTGGTCGAGGGGGTGCCGGAAATGAAAAACTGTTTTTT.

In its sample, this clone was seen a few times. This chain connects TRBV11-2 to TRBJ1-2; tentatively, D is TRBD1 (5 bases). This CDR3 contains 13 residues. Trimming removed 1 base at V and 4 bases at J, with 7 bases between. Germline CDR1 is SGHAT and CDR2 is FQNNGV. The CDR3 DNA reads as TGTGCCAGCAGCTTAGCGGGACTCTATGGCTACACCTTC. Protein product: CASSLAGLYGYTF.

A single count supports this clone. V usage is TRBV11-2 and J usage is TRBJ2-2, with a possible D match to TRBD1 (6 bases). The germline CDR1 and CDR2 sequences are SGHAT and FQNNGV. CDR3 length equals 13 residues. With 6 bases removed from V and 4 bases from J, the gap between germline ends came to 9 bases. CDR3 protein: CASRQGGTGELFF. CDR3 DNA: TGTGCCAGCAGACAGGGTGGCACCGGGGAGCTGTTTTTT.

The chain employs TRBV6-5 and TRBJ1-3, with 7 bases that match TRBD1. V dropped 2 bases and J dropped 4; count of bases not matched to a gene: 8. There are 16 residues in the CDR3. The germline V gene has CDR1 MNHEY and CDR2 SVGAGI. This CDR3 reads CASSYRGTAKGNTIYF. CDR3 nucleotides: TGTGCCAGCAGTTACCGTGGGACAGCCAAAGGAAACACCATATATTTT.

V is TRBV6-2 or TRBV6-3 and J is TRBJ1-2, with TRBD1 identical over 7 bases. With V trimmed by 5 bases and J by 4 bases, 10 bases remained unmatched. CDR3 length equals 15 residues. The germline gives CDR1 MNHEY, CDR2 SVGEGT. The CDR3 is CASSQAPGTVYGYTF. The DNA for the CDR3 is TGTGCCAGCAGTCAAGCCCCTGGGACAGTCTATGGCTACACCTTC.

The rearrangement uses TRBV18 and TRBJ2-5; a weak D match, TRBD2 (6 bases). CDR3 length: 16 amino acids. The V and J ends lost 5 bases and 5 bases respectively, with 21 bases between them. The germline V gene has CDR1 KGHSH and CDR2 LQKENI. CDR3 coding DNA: TGTGCCAGCTCATCTCAGGCCCGGGGTGGGACTGAGACCCAGTACTTC. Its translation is CASSSQARGGTETQYF.

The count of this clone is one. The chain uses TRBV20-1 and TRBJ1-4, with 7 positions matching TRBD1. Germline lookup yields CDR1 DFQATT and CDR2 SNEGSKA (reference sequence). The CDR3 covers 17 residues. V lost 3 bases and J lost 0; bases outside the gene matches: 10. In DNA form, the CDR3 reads TGCAGTGCTAGTGAGGGGGCCCTACTTGCAACTAATGAAAAACTGTTTTTT. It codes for CSASEGALLATNEKLFF.

The CDR3 here is CASSLDPGGETQYF. DNA for the CDR3: TGTGCCAGCAGCTTGGATCCCGGGGGGGAGACCCAGTACTTC. The J gene is TRBJ2-5, the V gene TRBV5-4, with TRBD2 matching over 7 bases. Looked up from germline, CDR1 is SGHNT and CDR2 is YYREEE (reference sequence). The V and J ends lost 0 bases and 5 bases, in that order; junction bases with no gene match: 4. The CDR3 totals 14 residues.

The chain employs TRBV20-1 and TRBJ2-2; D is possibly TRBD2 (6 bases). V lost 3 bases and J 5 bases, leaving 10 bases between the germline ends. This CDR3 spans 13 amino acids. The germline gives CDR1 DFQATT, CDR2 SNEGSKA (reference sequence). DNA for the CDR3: TGCAGTGCTAGTGGGGGGAGGACCGGGGAGCTGTTTTTT. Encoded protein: CSASGGRTGELFF.

The CDR3, as DNA: TGTGCCAGCAGTTTATCACGTAAGGGGTTACCCGAAAAACTGTTTTTT. Residues: CASSLSRKGLPEKLFF. The V call is TRBV27, the J call TRBJ1-4; D possibly corresponds to TRBD1 (5 bases). Germline V CDR1 and CDR2: MNHEY, SMNVEV (reference sequence). The ends were cut back, 0 bases at V and 8 bases at J, with 16 bases in the middle. The CDR3 loop spans 16 amino acids.

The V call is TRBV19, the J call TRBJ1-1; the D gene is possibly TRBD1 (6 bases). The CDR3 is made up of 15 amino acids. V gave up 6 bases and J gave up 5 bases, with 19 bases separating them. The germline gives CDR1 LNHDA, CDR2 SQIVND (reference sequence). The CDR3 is CASRDWDKGGTEAFF. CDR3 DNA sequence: TGTGCCAGTAGAGATTGGGACAAGGGAGGGACTGAAGCTTTCTTT.

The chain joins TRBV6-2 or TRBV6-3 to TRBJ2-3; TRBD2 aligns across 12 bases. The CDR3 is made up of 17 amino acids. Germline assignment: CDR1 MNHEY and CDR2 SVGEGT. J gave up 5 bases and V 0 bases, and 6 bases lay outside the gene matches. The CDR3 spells CASSYSLAGGLRDTQYF. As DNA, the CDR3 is TGTGCCAGCAGTTACTCCCTAGCGGGGGGGCTCAGAGATACGCAGTATTTT.

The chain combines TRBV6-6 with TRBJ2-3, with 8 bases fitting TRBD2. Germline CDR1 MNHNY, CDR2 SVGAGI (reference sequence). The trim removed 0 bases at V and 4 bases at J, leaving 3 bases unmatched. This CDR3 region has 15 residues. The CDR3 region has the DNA TGTGCCAGCAGTTACTCCCGGGGGGGCTCAGATACGCAGTATTTT. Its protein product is CASSYSRGGSDTQYF.

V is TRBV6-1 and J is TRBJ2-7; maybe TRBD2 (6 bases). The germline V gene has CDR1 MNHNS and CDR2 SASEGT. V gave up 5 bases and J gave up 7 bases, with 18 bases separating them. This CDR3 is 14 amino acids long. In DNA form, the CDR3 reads TGTGCCAGCAGTTTTACGGGGGACTCGGGGGAGCAGTACTTC. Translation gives CASSFTGDSGEQYF.

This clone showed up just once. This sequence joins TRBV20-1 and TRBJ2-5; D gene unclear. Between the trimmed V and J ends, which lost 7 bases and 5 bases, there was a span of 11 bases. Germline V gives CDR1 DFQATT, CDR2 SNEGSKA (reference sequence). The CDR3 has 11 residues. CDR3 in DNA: TGCAGTGTACCCCAGAAGGAGACCCAGTACTTC. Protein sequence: CSVPQKETQYF.

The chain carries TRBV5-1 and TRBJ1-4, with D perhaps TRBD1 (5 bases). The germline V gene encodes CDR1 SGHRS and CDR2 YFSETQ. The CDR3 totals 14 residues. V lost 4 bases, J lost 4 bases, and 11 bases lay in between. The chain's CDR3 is CASSRAGDNEKLFF. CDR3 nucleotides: TGCGCCAGCAGCCGCGCGGGGGATAATGAAAAACTGTTTTTT.

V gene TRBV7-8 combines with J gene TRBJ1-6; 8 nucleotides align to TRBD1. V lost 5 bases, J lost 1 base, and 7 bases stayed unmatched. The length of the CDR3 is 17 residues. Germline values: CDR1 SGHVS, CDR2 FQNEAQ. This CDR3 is CASSPGQGGSYNSPLHF. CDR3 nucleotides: TGTGCCAGCAGCCCTGGACAGGGAGGATCCTATAATTCACCCCTCCACTTT.

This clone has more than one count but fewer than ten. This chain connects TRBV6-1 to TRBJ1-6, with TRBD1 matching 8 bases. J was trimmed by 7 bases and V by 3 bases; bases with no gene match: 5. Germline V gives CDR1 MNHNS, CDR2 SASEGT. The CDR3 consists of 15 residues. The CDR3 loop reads CASSDGDRRNSPLHF. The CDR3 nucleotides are TGTGCCAGCAGTGATGGGGACAGGAGAAATTCACCCCTCCACTTT.

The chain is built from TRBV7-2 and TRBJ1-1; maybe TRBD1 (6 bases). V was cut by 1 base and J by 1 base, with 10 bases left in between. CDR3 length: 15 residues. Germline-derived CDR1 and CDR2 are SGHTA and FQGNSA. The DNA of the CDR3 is TGTGCCAGCAGCTTAGAAACAGGGAAGAACACTGAAGCTTTCTTT. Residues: CASSLETGKNTEAFF.